One sample yielded the 29 T cell receptor beta chains listed below, sequenced in a study of cytomegalovirus exposure and HLA in healthy donors. Vbeta (60) and Jbeta (13) primers were used in the PCR. The table came from immunoSEQ multiplex PCR; TCRdb's copy has only in-frame clones and leaves some out. This table has around 140,000 clones, 79% appearing once. Sequencing input: PBMCs. These receptors were collected from a male donor in good health and CMV-seronegative.

V and J are TRBV9 and TRBJ2-2; a possible D gene is TRBD2 (6 bases). V was shortened by 4 bases and J by 3 bases, with 7 bases between the two germline ends. CDR1 SGDLS and CDR2 YYNGEE come from the germline V gene. The CDR3 is 13 amino acids. This CDR3 reads CASSLADTGELFF. CDR3 nucleotide sequence: TGTGCCAGCAGCTTAGCGGACACCGGGGAGCTGTTTTTT.

The gene calls are TRBV6-6 and TRBJ1-2; no clear D gene. Germline V CDR1 and CDR2: MNHNY, SVGAGI (reference sequence). V lost 10 bases to trimming and J lost 0 bases, with 15 bases between them. The length of the CDR3 is 14 residues. The CDR3 region is CAIDTPPTNYGYTF. The CDR3 DNA is TGTGCCATAGACACCCCACCCACTAACTATGGCTACACCTTC.

This clone was picked up a small number of times. This rearrangement joins TRBV18 to TRBJ1-2; weak D call: TRBD1 (6 bases). Germline CDR1 is KGHSH and CDR2 is LQKENI. Trimming took 4 bases from V and 4 from J, leaving 10 bases between them. This CDR3 is 13 amino acids long. In DNA, the CDR3 is TGTGCCAGCTCACGGACAGAGCCCTATGGCTACACCTTC. Translating it yields CASSRTEPYGYTF.

The chain carries TRBV30 and TRBJ2-3; the D is unclear. V was shortened by 3 bases and J by 0 bases, with 7 bases between the two germline ends. From germline, CDR1 is GTSNPN and CDR2 SVGIG (reference sequence). The CDR3 length is 13 residues. The CDR3 bases are TGTGCCTGGAGGGCGGCTAGCACAGATACGCAGTATTTT. Its translation: CAWRAASTDTQYF.

The rearrangement uses TRBV2 and TRBJ1-6; D is undetermined. The CDR3 consists of 15 residues. Germline V lookup: CDR1 SNHLY, CDR2 FYNNEI. V was pared by 4 bases and J by 7 bases, with 14 bases between. CDR3: CASSGLGIANSPLHF. The CDR3 coding sequence is TGTGCCAGCAGTGGGTTGGGGATAGCGAATTCACCCCTCCACTTT.

This clone was seen only a few times. The chain joins TRBV4-3 to TRBJ2-2, with D tentatively TRBD1 (6 bases). V was shortened by 1 base and J by 4 bases, with 10 bases between the two germline ends. The CDR3 length is 15 residues. Germline values: CDR1 LGHNA, CDR2 YSLEER. DNA for the CDR3: TGCGCCAGCAGCCAAGGGCCAGGGGCCACCGGGGAGCTGTTTTTT. Its protein product is CASSQGPGATGELFF.

The rearrangement links TRBV7-9 to TRBJ2-3; D perhaps matches TRBD1 (6 bases). CDR3 length: 14 residues. Germline V gene lookup returns CDR1 SEHNR and CDR2 FQNEAQ (reference sequence). Trimming shortened V by 3 bases and J by 3 bases, and 10 bases separated the two germline ends. CDR3 protein: CASSLGRGTDTQYF. CDR3 nucleotide sequence: TGTGCCAGCAGCTTGGGTAGGGGGACAGATACGCAGTATTTT.

This chain links TRBV27 with TRBJ1-2; TRBD1 agrees at 10 bases. Germline CDR1 and CDR2: MNHEY and SMNVEV (reference sequence). The junction had 9 bases not matched to a gene; V was cut back by 8 bases and J by 6 bases. The CDR3 spans 14 residues. This CDR3 is CASGKPGTGDGYTF. The CDR3 region has the DNA TGTGCCAGCGGAAAACCCGGGACAGGGGATGGCTACACCTTC.

The chain links TRBV27 to TRBJ1-2; D unresolved. V lost 2 bases and J 4 bases, leaving 14 bases between the germline ends. The V gene's germline CDR1 is MNHEY and CDR2 SMNVEV (reference sequence). The CDR3 is made up of 15 amino acids. CDR3 loop: CASSLAGTTTYGYTF. The CDR3 DNA reads as TGTGCCAGCAGTTTAGCAGGAACCACAACCTATGGCTACACCTTC.

This chain links TRBV18 with TRBJ2-2; D ambiguous. The CDR3 spans 16 residues. Germline V gene sequence: CDR1 KGHSH, CDR2 LQKENI. The V end lost 3 bases, the J end lost 3 bases, and 14 bases lay between the germline ends. The CDR3 region has the DNA TGTGCCAGCTCACCTGAACCATACATTCACACCGGGGAGCTGTTTTTT. It translates to CASSPEPYIHTGELFF.

The gene calls are TRBV6-6 and TRBJ2-2, with D possibly being TRBD1 (6 bases). CDR1 MNHNY and CDR2 SVGAGI come from the germline V gene (reference sequence). This CDR3 comprises 14 residues. Trimming shortened V by 8 bases and J by 3 bases, and 13 bases separated the two germline ends. The CDR3 DNA reads TGTGCCAGCGGGAGTAAGGGGGACACCGGGGAGCTGTTTTTT. Translation gives CASGSKGDTGELFF.

This clone was counted once. V is TRBV4-1 and J is TRBJ2-3; no firm D call. The CDR3 runs 14 residues. Per the germline V gene, CDR1 is MGHRA and CDR2 is YSYEKL. The ends were cut back, 1 base at V and 6 bases at J, with 11 bases in the middle. The CDR3 here is CASSQGVEADTQYF. CDR3 coding DNA: TGCGCCAGCAGCCAAGGGGTCGAGGCGGATACGCAGTATTTT.

This clone was detected a few times. The genes are TRBV7-9 and TRBJ1-1; 12 nucleotides align to TRBD1. Trimming cost V 5 bases and J 8 bases; bases outside gene matches: 3. The germline V gene has CDR1 SEHNR and CDR2 FQNEAQ (reference sequence). This CDR3 has 13 amino acids. The CDR3 here is CASSPGQGAEAFF. CDR3 in DNA: TGTGCCAGCAGCCCGGGACAGGGGGCCGAAGCTTTCTTT.

This clone has only one observation. The chain recombines TRBV9 with TRBJ2-3; 8 bases are shared with TRBD2. CDR1 is SGDLS and CDR2 is YYNGEE in the germline V gene. With 0 bases clipped from V and 4 bases from J, the junction kept 7 bases outside the gene matches. The CDR3 totals 16 residues. CDR3 bases: TGTGCCAGCAGCGTAGGAGGCGGGGGGACCCCAGATACGCAGTATTTT. This gives the protein CASSVGGGGTPDTQYF.

The CDR3 bases are TGTGCCAGCATAGTAACAGGGAATCCCACTGAAGCTTTCTTT. It encodes CASIVTGNPTEAFF. The V and J genes are TRBV25-1 and TRBJ1-1, with D possibly matching TRBD1 (6 bases). The CDR3 runs 14 residues. The germline V gene encodes CDR1 MGHDK and CDR2 SYGVNS. Trimming took 7 bases from V and 4 from J, leaving 16 bases between them. Based on the CDR3 plus reference TRBV25-1 and TRBJ1-1, the full variable domain is EADIYQTPRYLVIGTGKKITLECSQTMGHDKMYWYQQDPGMELHLIHYSYGVNSTEKGDLSSESTVSRIRTEHFPLTLESARPSHTSQYLCASIVTGNPTEAFFGQGTRLTVV.

The V and J genes are TRBV27 and TRBJ2-7, with TRBD2 identical over 7 bases. The CDR3 has 17 amino acids. Germline V CDR1 and CDR2: MNHEY, SMNVEV (reference sequence). The V segment lost 3 bases and the J segment 2 bases; nucleotides outside the gene matches: 13. The chain's CDR3 is CASSLGSPASGPYEQYF. In DNA form, the CDR3 reads TGTGCCAGCAGTTTGGGGTCCCCGGCTAGCGGTCCCTACGAGCAGTACTTC.

The genes are TRBV7-9 and TRBJ2-7, with 7 bases matching TRBD1. V dropped 1 base and J dropped 4; count of bases not matched to a gene: 4. This CDR3 is built from 14 residues. CDR1 and CDR2 (germline): SEHNR, FQNEAQ (reference sequence). CDR3 sequence (DNA): TGTGCCAGCAGCTTAGGCTCAGGGGGTTACGAGCAGTACTTC. Its translation: CASSLGSGGYEQYF. Variable domain in full (rest from reference TRBV7-9 and TRBJ2-7): DTGVSQNPRHKITKRGQNVTFRCDPISEHNRLYWYRQTLGQGPEFLTYFQNEAQLEKSRLLSDRFSAERPKGSFSTLEIQRTEQGDSAMYLCASSLGSGGYEQYFGPGTRLTVT.

The rearrangement uses TRBV7-9 and TRBJ2-5; 10 bases are a match to TRBD1. The CDR3 is 19 amino acids. With V trimmed by 1 base and J by 5 bases, 16 bases remained unmatched. Germline loops: CDR1 SEHNR, CDR2 FQNEAQ (reference sequence). The CDR3 coding sequence is TGTGCCAGCAGCTTAGGCGAACATCGGACAGGGGGTTTTCGGGAGACCCAGTACTTC. This sequence encodes CASSLGEHRTGGFRETQYF.

V gene TRBV5-1 combines with J gene TRBJ2-3; D gene uncertain. The CDR3 is 14 residues long. The germline gives CDR1 SGHRS, CDR2 YFSETQ. The V and J ends lost 4 bases and 0 bases respectively, with 9 bases between them. The CDR3 protein is CASSPWSSTDTQYF. CDR3 bases: TGCGCCAGCAGCCCCTGGAGTAGCACAGATACGCAGTATTTT.

This clone appeared a few times. The chain has TRBV2 and TRBJ1-2, with D unclear. The CDR3 covers 12 residues. With 6 bases removed from V and 6 bases from J, the gap between germline ends came to 11 bases. Germline-derived CDR1 and CDR2 are SNHLY and FYNNEI. The CDR3 loop is CASSYDINGYTF. The CDR3 DNA sequence: TGTGCCAGCAGCTACGACATCAATGGCTACACCTTC. Using reference TRBV2 and TRBJ1-2 for the parts outside the CDR3, the full variable domain is EPEVTQTPSHQVTQMGQEVILRCVPISNHLYFYWYRQILGQKVEFLVSFYNNEISEKSEIFDDQFSVERPDGSNFTLKIRSTKLEDSAMYFCASSYDINGYTFGSGTRLTVV.

This clone was seen ten or more times. The V and J genes are TRBV6-4 and TRBJ2-7, with 7 bases matching TRBD2. Trimming removed 9 bases from V and 0 bases from J; junction bases left unmatched: 5. The CDR3 is made up of 13 amino acids. Germline values: CDR1 MRHNA, CDR2 SNTAGT. CDR3 sequence reads: CARASGPSYEQYF. In DNA form, the CDR3 reads TGTGCCAGGGCTAGCGGCCCCTCCTACGAGCAGTACTTC.

The V call is TRBV19, the J call TRBJ2-5; possible D gene TRBD1, 6 bases. Looked up from germline, CDR1 is LNHDA and CDR2 is SQIVND (reference sequence). This CDR3 is 13 amino acids long. Trimming stripped 7 bases from V and 5 bases from J, with 14 bases between. The CDR3 loop is CASTNRVGETQYF. As DNA, the CDR3 is TGTGCCAGTACCAACAGGGTCGGGGAGACCCAGTACTTC.

This rearrangement joins TRBV12-5 to TRBJ1-6; D not resolved. Germline V gives CDR1 LGHNT, CDR2 FRNRAP. Between the trimmed V and J ends, which lost 4 bases and 7 bases, there was a span of 11 bases. This CDR3 contains 14 residues. The DNA for the CDR3 is TGTGCTAGTGGTTCCCCGCAGGTGAATTCACCCCTCCACTTT. Protein product: CASGSPQVNSPLHF.

The CDR3 loop reads CASSPYGRGGPDEQFF. CDR3 DNA: TGTGCCAGCAGTCCCTACGGGCGGGGGGGCCCGGATGAGCAGTTCTTC. The chain employs TRBV7-2 and TRBJ2-1; 9 bases fit TRBD2. V was clipped by 6 bases and J by 8 bases; unmatched bases: 14. The CDR3 extends over 16 amino acids. Germline V gives CDR1 SGHTA, CDR2 FQGNSA.

The rearrangement uses TRBV9 and TRBJ1-3; maybe TRBD1 (6 bases). The germline V and J ends were trimmed by 7 bases and 0 bases, with 8 bases remaining between them. Germline V lookup: CDR1 SGDLS, CDR2 YYNGEE. CDR3 size: 13 residues. Here the CDR3 reads CASGQNSGNTIYF. The DNA for the CDR3 is TGTGCCAGCGGACAGAACTCTGGAAACACCATATATTTT.

This chain connects TRBV6-5 to TRBJ2-1, with 7 bases that match TRBD1. J lost 4 bases, V lost 4 bases, and 7 bases had no gene match. Germline V gene data show CDR1 as MNHEY and CDR2 as SVGAGI. This CDR3 comprises 15 residues. The CDR3 DNA reads as TGTGCCAGCAGTTCGTGGGACAGTTTTTACAATGAGCAGTTCTTC. It is translated as CASSSWDSFYNEQFF.

The CDR3 DNA follows: TGTGCCTGGGACCTGGGACAGGGGGACGAGACCCAGTACTTC. The encoded protein is CAWDLGQGDETQYF. The gene calls are TRBV30 and TRBJ2-5; 11 nucleotides agree with TRBD1. Germline CDR1 and CDR2: GTSNPN and SVGIG (reference sequence). The CDR3 length is 14 residues. V was clipped by 5 bases and J by 5 bases; unmatched bases: 7. The full variable domain, with the rest looked up from reference TRBV30 and TRBJ2-5, is SQTIHQWPATLVQPVGSPLSLECTVEGTSNPNLYWYRQAAGRGLQLLFYSVGIGQISSEVPQNLSASRPQDRQFILSSKKLLLSDSGFYLCAWDLGQGDETQYFGPGTRLLVL.

The chain has TRBV11-3 and TRBJ2-1, with D maybe TRBD1 (6 bases). CDR3 size: 16 residues. V was cut by 1 base and J by 7 bases, with 17 bases left in between. Germline CDR1 reads SGHNT; CDR2 reads YENEEA. CDR3 sequence reads: CASSLGGRGVANEQFF. DNA for the CDR3: TGTGCCAGCAGCTTAGGTGGCAGGGGTGTGGCGAATGAGCAGTTCTTC.

In its sample, this clone was seen a few times. This chain connects TRBV10-1 to TRBJ2-7; no definite D call. Trimming removed 7 bases at V and 3 bases at J, with 10 bases between. Germline CDR1 reads WNHNN; CDR2 reads SYGVQD (reference sequence). The CDR3 totals 12 residues. As DNA, the CDR3 is TGCGCCAGCACTACTGACAACTACGAGCAGTACTTC. Encoded protein: CASTTDNYEQYF.